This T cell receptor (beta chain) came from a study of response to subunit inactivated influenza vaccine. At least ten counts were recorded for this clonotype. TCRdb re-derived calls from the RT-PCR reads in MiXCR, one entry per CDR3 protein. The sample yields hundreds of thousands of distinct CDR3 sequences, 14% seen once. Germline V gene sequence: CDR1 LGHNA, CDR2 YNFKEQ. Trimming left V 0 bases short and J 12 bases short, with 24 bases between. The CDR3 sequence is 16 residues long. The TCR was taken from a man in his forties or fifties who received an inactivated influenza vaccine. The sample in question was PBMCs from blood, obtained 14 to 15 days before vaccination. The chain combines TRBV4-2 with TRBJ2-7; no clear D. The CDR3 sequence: CASSQDFDGPPRRRYF. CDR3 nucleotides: TGTGCCAGCAGCCAAGATTTTGATGGACCTCCACGAAGAAGGTACTTC.